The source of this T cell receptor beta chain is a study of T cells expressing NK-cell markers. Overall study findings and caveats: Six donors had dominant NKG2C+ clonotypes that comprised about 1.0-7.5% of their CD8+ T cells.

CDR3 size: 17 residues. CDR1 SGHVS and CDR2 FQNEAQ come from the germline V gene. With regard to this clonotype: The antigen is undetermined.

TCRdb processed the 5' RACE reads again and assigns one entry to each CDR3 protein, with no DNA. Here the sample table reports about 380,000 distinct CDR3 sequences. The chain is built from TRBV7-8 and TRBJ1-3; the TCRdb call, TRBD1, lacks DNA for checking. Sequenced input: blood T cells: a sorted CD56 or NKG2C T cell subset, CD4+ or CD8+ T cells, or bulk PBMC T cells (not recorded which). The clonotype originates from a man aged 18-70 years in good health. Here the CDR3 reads CASSKAGPGFVGNTIYF.